The 4 T cell receptor beta chains below were found in one sample sequenced in a study of blood T cell repertoires in COVID-19. TCRdb's copy holds only in-frame clones and misses some; the assay was immunoSEQ multiplex PCR. The table includes around 250,000 clones, 86% detected once. The specimen sequenced was peripheral blood. These TCRs come from a woman in her 30s with active or convalescent COVID-19.

The chain couples TRBV29-1 to TRBJ1-1; D remains ambiguous. V dropped 4 bases and J dropped 1 base, with 10 bases sitting between them. The V gene's germline CDR1 is SQVTM and CDR2 ANQGSEA. The CDR3 runs to 13 residues. The CDR3: CSVVRQANTEAFF. The CDR3 nucleotides are TGCAGCGTTGTCCGGCAGGCGAACACTGAAGCTTTCTTT.

This chain links TRBV28 with TRBJ2-3; tentative D call: TRBD1 (6 bases). The CDR3 covers 13 residues. Trimming removed 6 bases at V and 5 bases at J, with 12 bases between. Looked up from germline, CDR1 is MDHEN and CDR2 is SYDVKM. CDR3 loop: CASSPPGVDTQYF. The CDR3 nucleotides read TGTGCCAGCAGCCCTCCAGGGGTAGATACGCAGTATTTT.

V gene TRBV3-1 (or the pseudogene TRBV3-2) combines with J gene TRBJ2-5, with 8 bases lining up with TRBD2. Germline V gene sequence: CDR1 LGHDT, CDR2 YNNKEL (reference sequence). V shed 3 bases and J 3 bases; nucleotides not matched to a gene: 3. CDR3 length equals 14 residues. DNA for the CDR3: TGTGCCAGCAGCCATCGTAGCGGGGAAGAGACCCAGTACTTC. The encoded protein is CASSHRSGEETQYF.

In DNA, the CDR3 is TGTGCCAGCAGTAGGGACAGTGGGGGGGAGCTGTTTTTT. Translating gives CASSRDSGGELFF. The chain combines TRBV12-3 or TRBV12-4 with TRBJ2-2; 7 bases line up with TRBD1. Trimming removed 5 bases from V and 8 bases from J; junction bases left unmatched: 5. The CDR3 extends over 13 amino acids.